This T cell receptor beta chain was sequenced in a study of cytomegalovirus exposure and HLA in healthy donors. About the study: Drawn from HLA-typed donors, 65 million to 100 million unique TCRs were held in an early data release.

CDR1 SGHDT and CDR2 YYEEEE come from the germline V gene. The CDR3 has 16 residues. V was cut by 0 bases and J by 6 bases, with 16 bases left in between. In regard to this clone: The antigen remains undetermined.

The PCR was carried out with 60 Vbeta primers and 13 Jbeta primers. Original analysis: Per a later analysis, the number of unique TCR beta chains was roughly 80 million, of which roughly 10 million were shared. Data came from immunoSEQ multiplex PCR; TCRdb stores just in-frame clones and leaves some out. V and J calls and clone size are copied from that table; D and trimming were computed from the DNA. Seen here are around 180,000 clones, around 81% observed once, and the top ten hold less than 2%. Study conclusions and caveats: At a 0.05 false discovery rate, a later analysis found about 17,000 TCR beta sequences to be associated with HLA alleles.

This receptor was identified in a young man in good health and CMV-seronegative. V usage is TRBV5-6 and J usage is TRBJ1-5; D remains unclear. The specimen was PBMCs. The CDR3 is CASSLGPPPNSQPQHF. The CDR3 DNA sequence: TGTGCCAGCAGCTTGGGGCCCCCCCCCAACAGTCAGCCCCAGCATTTT.